This entry describes one TCR beta chain. This clone was seen just once. The antigen it binds to is not known. Per-nucleotide qualities are absent, and no much larger clonotype sits a single base away. The sample comes from a study of T cells in localized non-small cell lung cancer (dated by TCRdb to the early 2020s). Concerning the study at large: The study examined T cell repertoires in roughly 240 patients with early-stage NSCLC and compared tumors with uninvolved tumor-adjacent lungs. The mean age of the NSCLC patients was 60 to 85 years, with about 120 men and around 100 women. The cohort was made up of hundreds of treatment-naive NSCLC patients whose localized lung tumors had been resected. Here is what the overall study found, with its caveats: Since the design was exploratory, TCR variables were selected using unadjusted p-values with no false-discovery rate correction. Because multi-region sequencing of the tumors was not done, intratumor heterogeneity could not be ruled out. Longer overall survival was associated with higher blood T cell density, whereas shorter survival was associated with higher adjacent-lung clonality. Of the top 100 tumor clones, a median of around 57 were detected in paired uninvolved adjacent lung; 28 were also among that lung's top 100. Uninvolved tumor-adjacent lung showed the highest T cell clonality, higher than tumor, which suggests more focused antigenic responses in the uninvolved tumor-adjacent lung.

The immunoSEQ Assay was used to sequence TCR beta CDR3 regions from DNA. The study's own analysis went as follows. To compute T cell density, TCR beta template counts were normalized to usable DNA, which was estimated by amplifying housekeeping genes. Using the preseqR package, richness was estimated by extrapolating to 120,000 templates for tissue samples and 400,000 templates for PBMC samples. Clonality was calculated as one minus Pielou's evenness. Tissue-enriched TCRs were identified by differential abundance testing using productive amino-acid clonotypes, minimum total count 5 and alpha 0.1. The Jaccard Index and the Morisita Overlap Index were used to measure how much the repertoires overlapped between compartments. GLIPH clustered TCR beta CDR3s with public tetramer-defined viral CDR3s; viral motifs required at least three viral sequences plus V-gene enrichment. This immuneACCESS table, as held by TCRdb, lists in-frame sequences with V and J called but not all clones. Of the missing ones, under half trace to an unresolved V gene in checked studies; the others have no known cause. V and J calls and clone size are copied from that table; D and trimming were computed from the DNA. This sample comprises approximately 81,000 clones, roughly 91% of them detected only once. The ten largest clones capture about 20% of the sample.

At diagnosis, tumor, uninvolved tumor-adjacent lung and peripheral blood were collected and then preserved as a mix of FFPE and fresh-frozen material. For TCR repertoire profiling, blood samples were analyzed as peripheral blood mononuclear cells. The CDR3 goes from the cysteine to the phenylalanine over 14 residues. Just the 42-base CDR3 DNA is kept, in frame starting at base 1. Per the germline V gene (reference sequence), SEHNR is the CDR1 and FQNEAQ is the CDR2. Trimming leaves V shorter by 6 bases and J shorter by 4 bases, with the junction holding 8 bases beyond the gene matches. This receptor was taken from a woman aged 35-70 years with stage I squamous cell lung carcinoma. Sequences were derived from peripheral blood, sampled before any cancer treatment. This sequence uses TRBV7-9 and TRBJ1-1, with 7 bases aligning to TRBD1. The DNA sequence is given as TGTGCCAGCAGAAGGGGGCCGTCGAGCACTGAAGCTTTCTTT. Translation gives CASRRGPSSTEAFF. The reference TRBV7-9 and TRBJ1-1 proteins fill in what lies around the CDR3, so the full variable domain reads DTGVSQNPRHKITKRGQNVTFRCDPISEHNRLYWYRQTLGQGPEFLTYFQNEAQLEKSRLLSDRFSAERPKGSFSTLEIQRTEQGDSAMYLCASRRGPSSTEAFFGQGTRLTVV.